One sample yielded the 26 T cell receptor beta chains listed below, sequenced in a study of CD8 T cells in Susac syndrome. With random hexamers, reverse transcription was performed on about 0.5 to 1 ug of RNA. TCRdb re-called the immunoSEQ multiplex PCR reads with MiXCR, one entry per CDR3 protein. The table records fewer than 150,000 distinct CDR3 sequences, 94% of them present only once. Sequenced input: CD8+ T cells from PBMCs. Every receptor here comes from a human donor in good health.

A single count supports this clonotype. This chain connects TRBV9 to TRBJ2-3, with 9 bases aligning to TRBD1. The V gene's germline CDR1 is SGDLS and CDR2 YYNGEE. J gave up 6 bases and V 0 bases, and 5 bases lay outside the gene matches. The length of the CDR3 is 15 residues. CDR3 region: CASSVAGQGLDTQYF. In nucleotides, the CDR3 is TGTGCCAGCAGCGTAGCGGGACAGGGCCTTGATACGCAGTATTTT.

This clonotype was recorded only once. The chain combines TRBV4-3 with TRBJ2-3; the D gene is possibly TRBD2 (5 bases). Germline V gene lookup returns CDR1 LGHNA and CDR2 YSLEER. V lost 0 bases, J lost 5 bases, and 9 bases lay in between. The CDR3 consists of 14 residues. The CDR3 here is CASSQERAIDTQYF. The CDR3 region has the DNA TGCGCCAGCAGCCAAGAGAGGGCAATAGATACGCAGTATTTT.

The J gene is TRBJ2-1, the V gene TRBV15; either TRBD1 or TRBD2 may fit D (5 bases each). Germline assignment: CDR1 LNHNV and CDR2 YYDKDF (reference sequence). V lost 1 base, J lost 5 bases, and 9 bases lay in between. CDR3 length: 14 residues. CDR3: CATSRVRGDNEQFF. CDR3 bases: TGTGCCACCAGCAGAGTTAGAGGGGACAATGAGCAGTTCTTC.

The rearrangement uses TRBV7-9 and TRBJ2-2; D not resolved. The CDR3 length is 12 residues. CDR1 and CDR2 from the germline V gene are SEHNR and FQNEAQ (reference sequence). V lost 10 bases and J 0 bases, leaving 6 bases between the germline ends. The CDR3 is CATRTNTGELFF. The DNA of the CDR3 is TGTGCCACGAGGACGAACACCGGGGAGCTGTTTTTT.

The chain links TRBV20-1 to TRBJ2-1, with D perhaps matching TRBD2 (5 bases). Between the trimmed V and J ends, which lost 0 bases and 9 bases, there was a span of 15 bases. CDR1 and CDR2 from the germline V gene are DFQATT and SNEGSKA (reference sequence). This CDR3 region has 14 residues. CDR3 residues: CSARDRAHEGEQFF. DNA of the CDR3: TGCAGTGCTAGAGATCGGGCCCACGAGGGTGAGCAGTTCTTC.

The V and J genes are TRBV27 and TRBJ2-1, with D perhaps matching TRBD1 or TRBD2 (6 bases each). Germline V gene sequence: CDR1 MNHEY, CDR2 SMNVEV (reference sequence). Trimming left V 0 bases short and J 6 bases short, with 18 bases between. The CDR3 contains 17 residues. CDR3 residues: CASSLSGGTETGNEQFF. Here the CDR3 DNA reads TGTGCCAGCAGTTTATCAGGGGGGACGGAGACGGGCAATGAGCAGTTCTTC.

CDR3 sequence reads: CASSPGGDWSTDTQYF. The DNA of the CDR3 is TGTGCCAGCAGCCCAGGGGGAGATTGGAGCACAGATACGCAGTATTTT. This chain joins TRBV28 and TRBJ2-3, with 7 bases matching TRBD1. CDR1 and CDR2 (germline): MDHEN, SYDVKM. The CDR3 extends over 16 amino acids. Unmatched junction bases numbered 9, after V lost 6 bases and J lost 0 bases.

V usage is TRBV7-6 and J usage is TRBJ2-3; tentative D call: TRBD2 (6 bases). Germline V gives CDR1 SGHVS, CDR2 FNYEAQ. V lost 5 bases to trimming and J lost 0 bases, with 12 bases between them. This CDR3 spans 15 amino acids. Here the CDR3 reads CASSPGRTSTDTQYF. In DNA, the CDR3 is TGTGCCAGCAGCCCCGGGAGAACTAGCACAGATACGCAGTATTTT.

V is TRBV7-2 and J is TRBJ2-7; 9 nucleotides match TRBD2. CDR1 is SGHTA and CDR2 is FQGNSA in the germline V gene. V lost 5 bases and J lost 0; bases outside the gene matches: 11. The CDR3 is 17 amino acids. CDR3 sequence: CASSPTIAGVGSYEQYF. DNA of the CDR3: TGTGCCAGCAGCCCAACTATAGCGGGAGTAGGCTCCTACGAGCAGTACTTC. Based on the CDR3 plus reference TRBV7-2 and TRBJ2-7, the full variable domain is GAGVSQSPSNKVTEKGKDVELRCDPISGHTALYWYRQSLGQGLEFLIYFQGNSAPDKSGLPSDRFSAERTGGSVSTLTIQRTQQEDSAVYLCASSPTIAGVGSYEQYFGPGTRLTVT.

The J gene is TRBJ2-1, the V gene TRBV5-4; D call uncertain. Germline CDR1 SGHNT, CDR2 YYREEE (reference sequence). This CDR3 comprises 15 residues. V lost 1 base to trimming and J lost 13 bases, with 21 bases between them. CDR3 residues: CASSLYWQENPAQFF. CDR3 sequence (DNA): TGTGCCAGCAGCTTGTATTGGCAGGAAAACCCCGCACAGTTCTTC.

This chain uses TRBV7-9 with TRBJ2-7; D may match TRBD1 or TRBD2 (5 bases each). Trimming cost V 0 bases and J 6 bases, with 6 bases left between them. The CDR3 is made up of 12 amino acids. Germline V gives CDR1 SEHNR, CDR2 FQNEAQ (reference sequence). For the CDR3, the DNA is TGTGCCAGCAGCTTAGCCGGGACCGAGCAGTACTTC. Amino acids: CASSLAGTEQYF.

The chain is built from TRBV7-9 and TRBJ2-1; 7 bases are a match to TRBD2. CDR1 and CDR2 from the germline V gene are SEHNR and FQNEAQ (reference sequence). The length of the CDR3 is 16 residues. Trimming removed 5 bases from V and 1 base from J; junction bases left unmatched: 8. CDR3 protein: CASSPRSGRSYNEQFF. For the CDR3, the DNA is TGTGCCAGCAGCCCCCGTTCCGGGAGGTCCTACAATGAGCAGTTCTTC. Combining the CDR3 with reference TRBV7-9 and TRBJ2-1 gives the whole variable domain DTGVSQNPRHKITKRGQNVTFRCDPISEHNRLYWYRQTLGQGPEFLTYFQNEAQLEKSRLLSDRFSAERPKGSFSTLEIQRTEQGDSAMYLCASSPRSGRSYNEQFFGPGTRLTVL.

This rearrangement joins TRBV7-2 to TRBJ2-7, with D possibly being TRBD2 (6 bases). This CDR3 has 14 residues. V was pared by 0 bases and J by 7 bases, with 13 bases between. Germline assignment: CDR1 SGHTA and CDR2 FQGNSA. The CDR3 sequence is CASSLAVAEWEQYF. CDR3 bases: TGTGCCAGCAGCTTAGCGGTAGCGGAGTGGGAGCAGTACTTC.

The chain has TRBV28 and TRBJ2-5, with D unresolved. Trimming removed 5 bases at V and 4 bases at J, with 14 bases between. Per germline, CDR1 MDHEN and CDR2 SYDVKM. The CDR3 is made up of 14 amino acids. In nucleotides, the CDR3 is TGTGCCAGCAGTCCCCGGGCCATGGGAGAGACCCAGTACTTC. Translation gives CASSPRAMGETQYF. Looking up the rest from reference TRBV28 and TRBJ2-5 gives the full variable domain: DVKVTQSSRYLVKRTGEKVFLECVQDMDHENMFWYRQDPGLGLRLIYFSYDVKMKEKGDIPEGYSVSREKKERFSLILESASTNQTSMYLCASSPRAMGETQYFGPGTRLLVL.

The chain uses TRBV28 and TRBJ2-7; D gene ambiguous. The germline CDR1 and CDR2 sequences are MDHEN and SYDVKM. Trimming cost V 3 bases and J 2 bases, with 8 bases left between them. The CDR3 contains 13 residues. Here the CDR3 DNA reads TGTGCCAGCAGTTTCCGATCGACCTACGAGCAGTACTTC. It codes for CASSFRSTYEQYF.

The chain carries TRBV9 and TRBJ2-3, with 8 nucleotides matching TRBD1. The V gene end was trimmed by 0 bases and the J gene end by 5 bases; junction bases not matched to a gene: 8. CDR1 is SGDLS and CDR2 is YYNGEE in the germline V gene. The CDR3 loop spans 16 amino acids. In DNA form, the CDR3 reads TGTGCCAGCAGCGTAGGGCAGGGGGCCTCCTTAGATACGCAGTATTTT. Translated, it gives CASSVGQGASLDTQYF.

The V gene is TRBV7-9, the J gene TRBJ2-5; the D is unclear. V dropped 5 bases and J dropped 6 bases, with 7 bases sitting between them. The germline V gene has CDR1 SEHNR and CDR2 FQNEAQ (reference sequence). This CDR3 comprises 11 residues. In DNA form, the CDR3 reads TGTGCCAGCAGCACGCAACAGACCCAGTACTTC. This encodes CASSTQQTQYF.

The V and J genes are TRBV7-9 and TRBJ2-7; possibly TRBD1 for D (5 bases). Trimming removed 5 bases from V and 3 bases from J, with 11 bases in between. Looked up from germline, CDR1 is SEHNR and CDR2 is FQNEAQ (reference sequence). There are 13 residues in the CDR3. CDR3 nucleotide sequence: TGTGCCAGCAGCGCCACGGACAACTACGAGCAGTACTTC. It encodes CASSATDNYEQYF.

CDR3 in DNA: TGTGCCAGCTCACCACCGAACAGCAACTATGGCTACACCTTC. The encoded protein is CASSPPNSNYGYTF. V and J are TRBV18 and TRBJ1-2; D gene ambiguous. Trimming left V 0 bases short and J 2 bases short, with 7 bases between. The CDR3 is 14 amino acids. CDR1 and CDR2 from the germline V gene are KGHSH and LQKENI.

The CDR3 region has the DNA TGTGCCACCAGCCAAGGGAGCAGGGTCTACGAGCAGTACTTC. Amino acid sequence: CATSQGSRVYEQYF. V gene TRBV15 combines with J gene TRBJ2-7; TRBD1 or TRBD2 may be the D gene (5 bases each). Trimming took 5 bases from V and 3 from J, leaving 14 bases between them. CDR1 and CDR2 (germline): LNHNV, YYDKDF (reference sequence). This CDR3 region has 14 residues.

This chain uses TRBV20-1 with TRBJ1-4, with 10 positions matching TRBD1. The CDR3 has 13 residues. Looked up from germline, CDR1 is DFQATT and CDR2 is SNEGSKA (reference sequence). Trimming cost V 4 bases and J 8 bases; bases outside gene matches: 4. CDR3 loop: CSATGTGDEKLFF. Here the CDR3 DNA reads TGCAGTGCTACCGGGACAGGGGACGAAAAACTGTTTTTT.

The CDR3 is CSVESGDSGNTIYF. In DNA form, the CDR3 reads TGCAGCGTTGAAAGCGGTGACTCTGGAAACACCATATATTTT. The chain is built from TRBV29-1 and TRBJ1-3, with D unclear. The CDR3 runs 14 residues. V lost 2 bases to trimming and J lost 0 bases, with 8 bases between them. Germline loops: CDR1 SQVTM, CDR2 ANQGSEA.

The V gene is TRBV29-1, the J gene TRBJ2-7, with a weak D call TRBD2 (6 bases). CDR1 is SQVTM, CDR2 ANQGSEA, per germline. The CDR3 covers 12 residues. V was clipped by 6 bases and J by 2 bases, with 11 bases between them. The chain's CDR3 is CSVSGSPYEQYF. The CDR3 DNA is TGCAGCGTCTCCGGGAGTCCCTACGAGCAGTACTTC.

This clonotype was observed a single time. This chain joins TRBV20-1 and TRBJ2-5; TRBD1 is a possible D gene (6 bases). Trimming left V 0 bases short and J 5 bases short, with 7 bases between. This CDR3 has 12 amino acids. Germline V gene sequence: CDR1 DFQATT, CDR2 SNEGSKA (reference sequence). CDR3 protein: CSARERGETQYF. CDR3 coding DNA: TGCAGTGCTAGAGAGAGGGGGGAGACCCAGTACTTC.

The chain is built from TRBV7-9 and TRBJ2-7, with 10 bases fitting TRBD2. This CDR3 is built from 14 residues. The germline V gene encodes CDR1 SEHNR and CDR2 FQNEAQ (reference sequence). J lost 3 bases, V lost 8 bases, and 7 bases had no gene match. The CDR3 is CASGLAGGSYEQYF. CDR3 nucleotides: TGTGCCAGCGGATTAGCGGGAGGCAGCTACGAGCAGTACTTC.

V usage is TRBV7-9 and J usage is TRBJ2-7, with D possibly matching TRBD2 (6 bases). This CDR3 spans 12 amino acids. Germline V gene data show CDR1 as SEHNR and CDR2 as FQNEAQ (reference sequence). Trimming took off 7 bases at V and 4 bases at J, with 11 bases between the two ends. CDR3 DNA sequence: TGTGCCAGCACCATCGGGACTTACGAGCAGTACTTC. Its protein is CASTIGTYEQYF. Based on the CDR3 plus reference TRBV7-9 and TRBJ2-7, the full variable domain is DTGVSQNPRHKITKRGQNVTFRCDPISEHNRLYWYRQTLGQGPEFLTYFQNEAQLEKSRLLSDRFSAERPKGSFSTLEIQRTEQGDSAMYLCASTIGTYEQYFGPGTRLTVT.